Each of the 17 T cell receptor beta chains below was sequenced from the same sample in a study of OX40 agonist ivuxolimab in advanced cancers. The protocol was immunoSEQ multiplex PCR, while the TCRdb copy is restricted to in-frame clones and leaves out a portion. This sample has roughly 16,000 clones, with approximately 80% found just once. The input for sequencing was CD4+ or CD8+ T cells sorted from blood, taken in a trial of the OX40 agonist ivuxolimab. The receptors were gathered from an adult with an advanced solid tumor such as melanoma, head and neck, liver or kidney cancer.

The V gene is TRBV6-6, the J gene TRBJ2-7; D is unclear. V shed 0 bases and J shed 4 bases, with 7 bases lying between them. Germline loops: CDR1 MNHNY, CDR2 SVGAGI (reference sequence). The CDR3 loop spans 13 amino acids. The DNA of the CDR3 is TGTGCCAGCAGTTACTCCGCAAGTTACGAGCAGTACTTC. Its protein product is CASSYSASYEQYF.

The chain couples TRBV27 to TRBJ2-7; the D gene is possibly TRBD1 (6 bases). With 6 bases removed from V and 3 bases from J, the gap between germline ends came to 12 bases. The CDR3 totals 13 residues. Germline V gene data show CDR1 as MNHEY and CDR2 as SMNVEV (reference sequence). The CDR3 region is CASSPTGNYEQYF. CDR3 DNA sequence: TGTGCCAGCAGCCCCACAGGGAACTACGAGCAGTACTTC.

The chain links TRBV9 to TRBJ2-7; D is possibly TRBD1 or TRBD2 (5 bases each). Germline V CDR1 and CDR2: SGDLS, YYNGEE. The CDR3 sequence is 14 residues long. V lost 0 bases, J lost 0 bases, and 7 bases lay in between. CDR3 DNA sequence: TGTGCCAGCAGCGTAGAGGGGACCTCCTACGAGCAGTACTTC. Translated: CASSVEGTSYEQYF.

The chain links TRBV5-1 to TRBJ2-1; D tentatively reads TRBD1 or TRBD2 (5 bases each). V lost 0 bases, J lost 8 bases, and 18 bases lay in between. Germline loops: CDR1 SGHRS, CDR2 YFSETQ. The CDR3 sequence is 16 residues long. The CDR3 loop is CASSLAGTAGVDEQFF. The DNA of the CDR3 is TGCGCCAGCAGCTTGGCCGGGACCGCGGGTGTCGATGAGCAGTTCTTC. Variable domain in full (rest from reference TRBV5-1 and TRBJ2-1): KAGVTQTPRYLIKTRGQQVTLSCSPISGHRSVSWYQQTPGQGLQFLFEYFSETQRNKGNFPGRFSGRQFSNSRSEMNVSTLELGDSALYLCASSLAGTAGVDEQFFGPGTRLTVL.

This clone was detected only once. This chain links TRBV7-3 with TRBJ2-3; D is possibly TRBD1 (6 bases). The CDR3 loop spans 12 amino acids. Germline lookup yields CDR1 SGHTA and CDR2 FQGTGA. V was clipped by 5 bases and J by 6 bases, with 9 bases between them. This CDR3 is CASSGTGDTQYF. The CDR3 region has the DNA TGTGCCAGCAGCGGAACAGGGGATACGCAGTATTTT.

The chain carries TRBV7-6 and TRBJ1-1, with TRBD1 identical over 9 bases. The CDR3 consists of 18 residues. Germline-derived CDR1 and CDR2 are SGHVS and FNYEAQ. Losses at the gene ends were 1 base for V and 0 bases for J; bases not matched to a gene: 9. As DNA, the CDR3 is TGTGCCAGCAGCTTAGATTTATCAGGACAGGGGATGAACACTGAAGCTTTCTTT. Encoded protein: CASSLDLSGQGMNTEAFF.

The chain combines TRBV11-2 with TRBJ2-1, with TRBD1 matching over 8 bases. CDR3 size: 16 residues. Germline V gene sequence: CDR1 SGHAT, CDR2 FQNNGV. With V trimmed by 5 bases and J by 3 bases, 9 bases remained unmatched. The CDR3 sequence: CASSLRTGSGYNEQFF. CDR3 coding DNA: TGTGCCAGCAGCCTTCGGACAGGGTCGGGCTACAATGAGCAGTTCTTC.

This sequence joins TRBV11-3 and TRBJ2-1; D not resolved. The CDR3 extends over 17 amino acids. Looked up from germline, CDR1 is SGHNT and CDR2 is YENEEA. Trimming left V 4 bases short and J 7 bases short, with 23 bases between. CDR3 sequence reads: CASSSTGVWGSGNEQFF. The CDR3 nucleotides read TGTGCCAGCAGCTCCACCGGTGTCTGGGGAAGTGGGAATGAGCAGTTCTTC.

This clone has only a few counts. The V call is TRBV27, the J call TRBJ2-3, with D unresolved. V dropped 3 bases and J dropped 3 bases, with 13 bases sitting between them. This CDR3 is 15 amino acids long. Germline CDR1 is MNHEY and CDR2 is SMNVEV (reference sequence). This CDR3 reads CASSLYRSLTDTQYF. The CDR3 DNA reads as TGTGCCAGCAGTTTGTACAGATCACTAACAGATACGCAGTATTTT.

A note on this clone: Other nucleotide sequences from this sample produce the same CDR3. The chain couples TRBV11-2 to TRBJ2-1; no reliable D call. This CDR3 spans 12 amino acids. CDR1 and CDR2 (germline): SGHAT, FQNNGV. V lost 1 base, J lost 6 bases, and 4 bases lay in between. As DNA, the CDR3 is TGTGCCAGCAGCTTAGCCGGCAATGAGCAGTTCTTC. Translation: CASSLAGNEQFF.

The genes are TRBV7-8 and TRBJ2-7; TRBD2 matches 7 bases. The germline CDR1 and CDR2 sequences are SGHVS and FQNEAQ. This CDR3 comprises 13 residues. V shed 6 bases and J 3 bases; nucleotides not matched to a gene: 5. The CDR3 reads CASSEASGYEQYF. DNA of the CDR3: TGTGCCAGCAGTGAGGCTAGCGGCTACGAGCAGTACTTC.

The genes are TRBV29-1 and TRBJ1-5; 7 nucleotides agree with TRBD1. The CDR3 length is 15 residues. The J segment lost 1 base and the V segment lost 5 bases, leaving 8 bases of the junction unmatched. The germline V gene encodes CDR1 SQVTM and CDR2 ANQGSEA. The CDR3 loop is CSVTLTGRSNQPQHF. CDR3 DNA: TGCAGCGTTACGCTGACAGGGAGGAGCAATCAGCCCCAGCATTTT.

The chain employs TRBV4-2 and TRBJ1-2; D unclear. With 5 bases removed from V and 1 base from J, the gap between germline ends came to 11 bases. The germline CDR1 and CDR2 sequences are LGHNA and YNFKEQ. The CDR3 is 14 amino acids. The CDR3 DNA reads as TGTGCCAGCAGCTTGTCAGGTCTTAACTATGGCTACACCTTC. It specifies CASSLSGLNYGYTF.

This sequence joins TRBV25-1 and TRBJ2-3, with 7 bases identical to TRBD1. The junction had 3 bases not matched to a gene; V was cut back by 5 bases and J by 4 bases. Germline V gene data show CDR1 as MGHDK and CDR2 as SYGVNS. The CDR3 spans 13 residues. CDR3 protein: CASSTGAPDTQYF. The CDR3 DNA reads TGTGCCAGCAGTACAGGGGCCCCAGATACGCAGTATTTT. The whole variable domain, filled in from reference TRBV25-1 and TRBJ2-3, reads EADIYQTPRYLVIGTGKKITLECSQTMGHDKMYWYQQDPGMELHLIHYSYGVNSTEKGDLSSESTVSRIRTEHFPLTLESARPSHTSQYLCASSTGAPDTQYFGPGTRLTVL.

The chain uses TRBV7-9 and TRBJ2-7; D possibly corresponds to TRBD1 (6 bases). V shed 5 bases and J shed 2 bases, with 10 bases lying between them. The CDR3 has 13 residues. Germline V lookup: CDR1 SEHNR, CDR2 FQNEAQ (reference sequence). Here the CDR3 reads CASSEQGTYEQYF. The CDR3 DNA sequence: TGTGCCAGCAGCGAACAGGGCACCTACGAGCAGTACTTC.

J is TRBJ2-7 and V is TRBV6-6, with 9 bases identical to TRBD1. This CDR3 is 15 amino acids long. Trimming cost V 6 bases and J 1 base; bases outside gene matches: 7. Germline-derived CDR1 and CDR2 are MNHNY and SVGAGI (reference sequence). The CDR3 sequence is CASSPTGTGSYEQYF. CDR3 DNA sequence: TGTGCCAGCAGCCCCACCGGGACAGGGTCCTACGAGCAGTACTTC.

The CDR3 protein is CASSLLAGGTNEQFF. CDR3 in DNA: TGTGCCAGCAGTTTACTAGCGGGGGGGACCAATGAGCAGTTCTTC. The chain joins TRBV27 to TRBJ2-1; 12 bases align to TRBD2. V shed 2 bases and J 6 bases; nucleotides not matched to a gene: 2. CDR1 and CDR2 (germline): MNHEY, SMNVEV (reference sequence). The CDR3 is 15 amino acids.